What follows are 16 T cell receptor beta chains derived from one specimen sequenced in a study of T cells in localized non-small cell lung cancer. Sequencing used immunoSEQ multiplex PCR; TCRdb keeps in-frame clones, though not all of them. The table records approximately 43,000 clones, about 90% of them present only once. Sequenced here: peripheral blood, sampled before any cancer treatment. The receptors here all came from a female donor of 60 years or more with stage I squamous cell lung carcinoma.

This clone was counted a single time. J is TRBJ1-2 and V is TRBV30; 7 positions agree with TRBD1. The CDR3 runs 13 residues. V shed 4 bases and J 4 bases; nucleotides not matched to a gene: 6. The germline V gene has CDR1 GTSNPN and CDR2 SVGIG (reference sequence). DNA of the CDR3: TGTGCCTGGACAGGGGGTTACAGCTATGGCTACACCTTC. Translated: CAWTGGYSYGYTF. The variable domain in full, completed from reference TRBV30 and TRBJ1-2, reads SQTIHQWPATLVQPVGSPLSLECTVEGTSNPNLYWYRQAAGRGLQLLFYSVGIGQISSEVPQNLSASRPQDRQFILSSKKLLLSDSGFYLCAWTGGYSYGYTFGSGTRLTVV.

J is TRBJ2-7 and V is TRBV5-1, with D unresolved. V dropped 0 bases and J dropped 3 bases, with 4 bases sitting between them. The germline V gene encodes CDR1 SGHRS and CDR2 YFSETQ. This CDR3 region has 12 residues. DNA for the CDR3: TGCGCCAGCAGCTTGGTAGGCTACGAGCAGTACTTC. Residues: CASSLVGYEQYF.

V is TRBV5-1 and J is TRBJ1-3; D gene ambiguous. The CDR3 is made up of 16 amino acids. Germline-derived CDR1 and CDR2 are SGHRS and YFSETQ. Trimming left V 0 bases short and J 0 bases short, with 10 bases between. The CDR3 spells CASSLVGPNSGNTIYF. CDR3 nucleotides: TGCGCCAGCAGCTTGGTAGGACCGAACTCTGGAAACACCATATATTTT. Combining the CDR3 with reference TRBV5-1 and TRBJ1-3 gives the whole variable domain KAGVTQTPRYLIKTRGQQVTLSCSPISGHRSVSWYQQTPGQGLQFLFEYFSETQRNKGNFPGRFSGRQFSNSRSEMNVSTLELGDSALYLCASSLVGPNSGNTIYFGEGSWLTVV.

The chain joins TRBV25-1 to TRBJ1-1, with 10 nucleotides matching TRBD1. Germline CDR1 and CDR2: MGHDK and SYGVNS. The V and J ends lost 4 bases and 4 bases, in that order; junction bases with no gene match: 0. This CDR3 contains 13 residues. The CDR3 reads CASSGTGGTEAFF. Written as DNA, the CDR3 is TGTGCCAGCAGTGGGACAGGGGGCACTGAAGCTTTCTTT.

This clone was recorded only once. The chain carries TRBV7-2 and TRBJ1-2; D gene unclear. This CDR3 has 13 residues. Germline values: CDR1 SGHTA, CDR2 FQGNSA. V dropped 0 bases and J dropped 3 bases, with 5 bases sitting between them. The CDR3 is CASSLAGDYGYTF. The CDR3 DNA sequence: TGTGCCAGCAGCTTAGCGGGAGACTATGGCTACACCTTC.

The gene calls are TRBV12-5 and TRBJ2-2; 9 nucleotides match TRBD2. There are 18 residues in the CDR3. Trimming removed 1 base from V and 6 bases from J; junction bases left unmatched: 12. Per the germline V gene, CDR1 is LGHNT and CDR2 is FRNRAP. The CDR3 nucleotides read TGTGCTAGTGGTTTGGGTTATGCGTCGGCGGGAGGGGCCGGGGAGCTGTTTTTT. Its protein product is CASGLGYASAGGAGELFF.

CDR3 DNA sequence: TGCGCCAGCAGCCTCCTCCTTGGGGGCTCCTACGAGCAGTACTTC. It codes for CASSLLLGGSYEQYF. J is TRBJ2-7 and V is TRBV4-3; the D call may be TRBD1 or TRBD2 (5 bases each). Trimming removed 4 bases from V and 0 bases from J, with 13 bases in between. The germline V gene has CDR1 LGHNA and CDR2 YSLEER. There are 15 residues in the CDR3.

The V and J genes are TRBV30 and TRBJ2-1, with D perhaps TRBD2 (6 bases). In germline, CDR1 is GTSNPN, CDR2 SVGIG (reference sequence). This CDR3 has 14 amino acids. V dropped 0 bases and J dropped 3 bases, with 9 bases sitting between them. The CDR3 loop reads CAWSVLGLYNEQFF. CDR3 nucleotide sequence: TGTGCCTGGAGTGTATTGGGACTCTACAATGAGCAGTTCTTC. Full variable domain (rest looked up from reference TRBV30 and TRBJ2-1): SQTIHQWPATLVQPVGSPLSLECTVEGTSNPNLYWYRQAAGRGLQLLFYSVGIGQISSEVPQNLSASRPQDRQFILSSKKLLLSDSGFYLCAWSVLGLYNEQFFGPGTRLTVL.

The chain uses TRBV19 and TRBJ2-2; TRBD2 aligns across 12 bases. The germline CDR1 and CDR2 sequences are LNHDA and SQIVND (reference sequence). Unmatched junction bases numbered 6, after V lost 5 bases and J lost 5 bases. The CDR3 runs 16 residues. The CDR3 is CASSPLAGGRTGELFF. The CDR3 DNA is TGTGCCAGTAGTCCCCTAGCGGGAGGGCGAACCGGGGAGCTGTTTTTT.

The rearrangement uses TRBV30 and TRBJ1-3, with 7 bases matching TRBD1. The CDR3 has 14 residues. V shed 2 bases and J 2 bases; nucleotides not matched to a gene: 3. Germline V lookup: CDR1 GTSNPN, CDR2 SVGIG (reference sequence). CDR3 sequence: CAWSTGTAGNTIYF. CDR3 nucleotides: TGTGCCTGGAGTACCGGGACAGCTGGAAACACCATATATTTT.

This chain joins TRBV7-2 and TRBJ2-2; TRBD1 aligns across 8 bases. V was pared by 4 bases and J by 6 bases, with 10 bases of the junction left unmatched. Germline values: CDR1 SGHTA, CDR2 FQGNSA. This CDR3 comprises 16 residues. The DNA for the CDR3 is TGTGCCAGCAGCTCCGGGACAGGCGTTTTTTCCGGGGAGCTGTTTTTT. This sequence encodes CASSSGTGVFSGELFF.

The rearrangement uses TRBV4-3 and TRBJ2-3; a weak D match, TRBD2 (6 bases). Germline V lookup: CDR1 LGHNA, CDR2 YSLEER. The CDR3 covers 16 residues. The V end was cut by 0 bases, the J end by 0 bases, with 10 bases between. CDR3 DNA: TGCGCCAGCAGCCAAGATACCGGGAGAAGCACAGATACGCAGTATTTT. Translating gives CASSQDTGRSTDTQYF.

This chain connects TRBV2 to TRBJ2-4, with D tentatively TRBD2 (5 bases). The CDR3 covers 14 residues. Trimming cost V 3 bases and J 2 bases, with 8 bases left between them. Germline V CDR1 and CDR2: SNHLY, FYNNEI. CDR3 nucleotide sequence: TGTGCCAGCAGTGAGAGCGGAACCAAAAACATTCAGTACTTC. This codes for CASSESGTKNIQYF.

This clone was detected only a few times. The rearrangement joins TRBV5-1 to TRBJ2-2; 8 bases are shared with TRBD2. The CDR3 length is 15 residues. The junction had 5 bases not matched to a gene; V was cut back by 1 base and J by 6 bases. Germline-derived CDR1 and CDR2 are SGHRS and YFSETQ. In DNA form, the CDR3 reads TGCGCCAGCAGCTTGCGGCCAGCGGGGGCCGGGGAGCTGTTTTTT. Its translation: CASSLRPAGAGELFF.

The chain uses TRBV29-1 and TRBJ2-7; 7 nucleotides line up with TRBD2. The junction had 7 bases not matched to a gene; V was cut back by 3 bases and J by 2 bases. CDR1 is SQVTM, CDR2 ANQGSEA, per germline. This CDR3 comprises 14 residues. CDR3 DNA sequence: TGCAGCGTTGACGCGGGAGAATCCCCCTACGAGCAGTACTTC. Protein product: CSVDAGESPYEQYF.

This chain links TRBV1 with TRBJ2-2; the table assigns TRBD2, which was not confirmed against the DNA. TRBV1 is classified as a pseudogene. The CDR3 length is 19 residues. The CDR3 is CTSSQVIKRDTANTGELFF. For the CDR3, the DNA is TGCACCAGCAGCCAAGTCATAAAACGGGATACCGCGAACACCGGGGAGCTGTTTTTT.